This entry features one TCR beta chain sequence. What it recognizes is unknown. This sample is part of a study of CXCR3-negative and CXCR3-positive naive CD8 T cells. Researchers sorted 300,000 cells of each CD8+ T cell subset in triplicate. CD45RO-CCR7+CD27+CD95- was the phenotype of naive CD8+ T cells. CDR3 length equals 16 residues. TRB cDNA was prepared as libraries by UMI-labeled 5' RACE. TCRdb re-called the 5' RACE reads and shows each CDR3 protein once, DNA omitted. The clone table shows 70,000 to 100,000 distinct CDR3 sequences, with the ten largest holding around 0.99%. Study-level results: With respect to TRBV-TRBJ usage, naive CXCR3-negative and CXCR3-positive cells were similar; memory differed. Naive CXCR3-positive cells had TRB CDR3s more hydrophobic than those of CXCR3-negative naive cells.

This clonotype was obtained from a human donor in good health. Some clones in this sample may be carry-over from other donors' samples. The gene calls are TRBV12-3 or TRBV12-4 and TRBJ2-3; the D call of TRBD1 rests on TCRdb alone, since no DNA is present to check it. What was sequenced was naive CXCR3- CD8+ T cells from blood. Subset: CD45RO-CCR7+CD27+CD95- naive CD8+ T cells lacking CXCR3 (TNR3-). This CDR3 is CASSLGQETSTDTQYF.